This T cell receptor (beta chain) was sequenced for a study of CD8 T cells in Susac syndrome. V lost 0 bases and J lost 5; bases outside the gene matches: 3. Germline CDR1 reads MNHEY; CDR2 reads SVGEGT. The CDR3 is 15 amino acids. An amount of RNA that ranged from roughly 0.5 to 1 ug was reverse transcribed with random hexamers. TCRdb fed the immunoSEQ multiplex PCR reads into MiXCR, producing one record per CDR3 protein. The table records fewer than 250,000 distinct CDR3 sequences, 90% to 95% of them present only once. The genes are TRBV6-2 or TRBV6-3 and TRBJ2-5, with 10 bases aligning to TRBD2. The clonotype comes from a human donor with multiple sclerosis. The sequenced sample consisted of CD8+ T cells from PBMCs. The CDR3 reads CASSYSASGSETQYF. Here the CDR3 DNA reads TGTGCCAGCAGTTACTCGGCTAGCGGGAGCGAGACCCAGTACTTC.